What follows are 32 T cell receptor beta chains derived from one specimen sequenced in a study of Graves' ophthalmopathy and Graves' hyperthyroidism. RNA transcripts provided the template for amplifying TCR beta CDR3 regions. A first-round RT-PCR used HTBI primers, followed by a second-round multiplex PCR. Each CDR3 protein is one row after TCRdb ran MiXCR on the multiplex PCR reads. The data contain hundreds of thousands of distinct CDR3 sequences, over 40% of them seen just once; the ten biggest clones take up 3% to 3.5%. The sample consisted of peripheral blood. The receptor source for this set is an adult man with Graves' ophthalmopathy.

The V call is TRBV7-2, the J call TRBJ1-3, with a tentative D call TRBD1 (6 bases). Germline V gene data show CDR1 as SGHTA and CDR2 as FQGNSA. The CDR3 covers 13 residues. The V end was cut by 3 bases, the J end by 7 bases, with 10 bases between. CDR3 bases: TGTGCCAGCAGCTTGGGACACTCGAACACCATATATTTT. Amino acids: CASSLGHSNTIYF.

This clonotype was counted a few times. The chain carries TRBV15 and TRBJ2-7; TRBD2 matches at 11 bases. The CDR3 is made up of 20 amino acids. J gave up 1 base and V 1 base, and 15 bases lay outside the gene matches. Germline assignment: CDR1 LNHNV and CDR2 YYDKDF (reference sequence). CDR3 nucleotide sequence: TGTGCCACCAGCAGAGCAGGACAGGGGACTAGCGGATTACAATCCTACGAGCAGTACTTC. As protein: CATSRAGQGTSGLQSYEQYF.

Of note for this clonotype: Compared with germline, one end of the junction differs, possibly owing to a read error. The chain links TRBV5-8 to TRBJ1-5; D is perhaps TRBD1 (6 bases). The CDR3 has 12 amino acids. The germline gives CDR1 SGHTS, CDR2 YDEGEE. The CDR3 DNA reads as TGCGCCAGCGGCTACCGGGACAAGTCCGAGCATTTT. Protein product: CASGYRDKSEHF.

This chain connects TRBV7-9 to TRBJ2-7, with D tentatively TRBD2 (5 bases). Germline V gene data show CDR1 as SEHNR and CDR2 as FQNEAQ (reference sequence). V lost 5 bases and J 1 base, leaving 15 bases between the germline ends. This CDR3 is 15 amino acids long. The CDR3 nucleotides read TGTGCCAGCAGCCCGGGCGTCGGGGTTTCCTACGAGCAGTACTTC. It yields the protein CASSPGVGVSYEQYF. The complete variable domain, with remaining parts taken from reference TRBV7-9 and TRBJ2-7, reads DTGVSQNPRHKITKRGQNVTFRCDPISEHNRLYWYRQTLGQGPEFLTYFQNEAQLEKSRLLSDRFSAERPKGSFSTLEIQRTEQGDSAMYLCASSPGVGVSYEQYFGPGTRLTVT.

The rearrangement uses TRBV6-5 and TRBJ2-7; maybe TRBD1 (5 bases). V gave up 0 bases and J gave up 4 bases, with 16 bases separating them. Per the germline V gene, CDR1 is MNHEY and CDR2 is SVGAGI. This CDR3 has 16 residues. The CDR3 DNA sequence: TGTGCCAGCAGTTACTCGGAAACGAACCAGGGATACGAGCAGTACTTC. Protein: CASSYSETNQGYEQYF.

The rearrangement uses TRBV20-1 and TRBJ2-5; 7 nucleotides align to TRBD2. CDR1 and CDR2 from the germline V gene are DFQATT and SNEGSKA (reference sequence). This CDR3 is 14 amino acids long. After removal of 7 bases from V and 5 bases from J, the junction contained 13 bases not matched to a gene. The CDR3 protein is CSVRDSGLEETQYF. CDR3 nucleotides: TGCAGTGTTAGGGATAGCGGGCTCGAGGAGACCCAGTACTTC.

This clonotype was counted at least ten times. The CDR3 protein is CASSLSEANYGYTF. DNA for the CDR3: TGTGCCAGCAGCTTATCCGAGGCTAACTATGGCTACACCTTC. The genes are TRBV13 and TRBJ1-2; no clear D. Germline V gene data show CDR1 as PRHDT and CDR2 as FYEKMQ (reference sequence). CDR3 size: 14 residues. Trimming removed 2 bases from V and 0 bases from J, with 7 bases in between.

As regards this clonotype: One end of the junction is discordant with germline, which a read error may explain. The rearrangement joins TRBV7-2 to TRBJ1-4; the match to TRBD1 covers 11 bases. Per germline, CDR1 SGHTA and CDR2 FQGNSA. The CDR3 has 18 residues. The CDR3 spells CASSHSRTGGLLDEKLFF. CDR3 nucleotides: TGCGCCAGCAGCCATTCCCGGACAGGGGGCTTGTTGGATGAAAAACTGTTTTTT.

This clonotype was seen only a few times. This chain links TRBV12-3 or TRBV12-4 with TRBJ1-3; no definite D call. This CDR3 has 14 residues. The V end was cut by 3 bases, the J end by 2 bases, with 8 bases between. In DNA, the CDR3 is TGTGCCAGCAGTTTTGTGCCCCCTGGAAACACCATATATTTT. This sequence encodes CASSFVPPGNTIYF.

The chain couples TRBV25-1 to TRBJ1-1; 7 bases are a match to TRBD1. Looked up from germline, CDR1 is MGHDK and CDR2 is SYGVNS. Trimming took 6 bases from V and 4 from J; bases not matched to a gene: 8. This CDR3 comprises 14 residues. This chain's CDR3 is CASSKDRTGTEAFF. The CDR3 nucleotides read TGTGCCAGCAGCAAGGACAGGACGGGCACTGAAGCTTTCTTT.

This clonotype was seen only a few times. The chain links TRBV6-5 to TRBJ1-5, with D tentatively TRBD1 (5 bases). The ends were cut back, 6 bases at V and 1 base at J, with 16 bases in the middle. In germline, CDR1 is MNHEY, CDR2 SVGAGI. This CDR3 has 16 residues. Here the CDR3 reads CASSPAQGGSNQPQHF. In nucleotides, the CDR3 is TGTGCCAGCAGCCCCGCGCAGGGAGGAAGCAATCAGCCCCAGCATTTT.

This clonotype came up a few times. V gene TRBV7-2 combines with J gene TRBJ2-7; D uncertain. CDR1 SGHTA and CDR2 FQGNSA come from the germline V gene. The CDR3 is 15 amino acids. Trimming removed 5 bases from V and 3 bases from J, with 17 bases in between. The CDR3 here is CASSQEVTGVYEQYF. The CDR3 bases are TGTGCCAGCAGCCAAGAAGTGACGGGCGTCTACGAGCAGTACTTC.

The J gene is TRBJ1-6, the V gene TRBV14; D might be TRBD1 (6 bases). This CDR3 contains 17 residues. Looked up from germline, CDR1 is SGHDN and CDR2 is FVKESK. The V and J ends lost 4 bases and 3 bases respectively, with 16 bases between them. The DNA of the CDR3 is TGTGCCAGCAGCCGTGCCAGCACGGACAGCTATAATTCACCCCTCCACTTT. Translation gives CASSRASTDSYNSPLHF.

This clonotype has at least ten counts. The gene calls are TRBV19 and TRBJ1-5; D perhaps matches TRBD1 (5 bases). Germline V gene data show CDR1 as LNHDA and CDR2 as SQIVND (reference sequence). V was cut by 9 bases and J by 3 bases, with 15 bases left in between. The CDR3 has 14 amino acids. The CDR3 protein is CASSLGQFNQPQHF. The CDR3 DNA reads as TGTGCCAGCAGCTTGGGGCAGTTCAATCAGCCCCAGCATTTT. Full variable domain (missing parts from reference TRBV19 and TRBJ1-5): DGGITQSPKYLFRKEGQNVTLSCEQNLNHDAMYWYRQDPGQGLRLIYYSQIVNDFQKGDIAEGYSVSREKKESFPLTVTSAQKNPTAFYLCASSLGQFNQPQHFGDGTRLSIL.

The chain combines TRBV10-3 with TRBJ2-7; possibly TRBD1 or TRBD2 for D (5 bases each). This CDR3 is 12 amino acids long. Trimming shortened V by 9 bases and J by 6 bases, and 15 bases separated the two germline ends. Germline CDR1 is ENHRY and CDR2 is SYGVKD. CDR3 in DNA: TGTGCCATTGGGAGCGAAGGGGTCGAGCAGTACTTC. Its protein product is CAIGSEGVEQYF.

This clonotype has just a few counts. The rearrangement joins TRBV25-1 to TRBJ1-5; 9 positions match TRBD1. The CDR3 runs to 16 residues. Trimming removed 6 bases from V and 3 bases from J; junction bases left unmatched: 9. Germline CDR1 and CDR2: MGHDK and SYGVNS. The CDR3 DNA is TGTGCCAGCAGCCCCAGGGGACAGGGATACAATCAGCCCCAGCATTTT. Its translation is CASSPRGQGYNQPQHF. The full variable domain, in which reference TRBV25-1 and TRBJ1-5 provide the parts outside the CDR3, is EADIYQTPRYLVIGTGKKITLECSQTMGHDKMYWYQQDPGMELHLIHYSYGVNSTEKGDLSSESTVSRIRTEHFPLTLESARPSHTSQYLCASSPRGQGYNQPQHFGDGTRLSIL.

This clonotype was counted many times. The chain combines TRBV6-2 or TRBV6-3 with TRBJ2-7; D not certain. CDR3 length: 12 residues. Looked up from germline, CDR1 is MNHEY and CDR2 is SVGEGT. V was cut by 7 bases and J by 4 bases, with 11 bases left in between. CDR3 in amino acids: CASKVPPYEQYF. DNA of the CDR3: TGTGCCAGCAAGGTCCCACCTTACGAGCAGTACTTC.

V and J are TRBV20-1 and TRBJ1-5; D gene unclear. CDR1 and CDR2 from the germline V gene are DFQATT and SNEGSKA (reference sequence). The CDR3 is 14 amino acids. Trimming shortened V by 0 bases and J by 3 bases, and 9 bases separated the two germline ends. Here the CDR3 DNA reads TGCAGTGCTAGAGATGAACAGTACAATCAGCCCCAGCATTTT. It specifies CSARDEQYNQPQHF.

Ten or more counts support this clonotype. J is TRBJ2-7 and V is TRBV29-1; 8 bases align to TRBD1. The CDR3 runs 13 residues. Per the germline V gene, CDR1 is SQVTM and CDR2 is ANQGSEA. V lost 6 bases and J lost 2; bases outside the gene matches: 6. The CDR3 DNA is TGCAGCGTCCTGACAGGGGAGGCCTACGAGCAGTACTTC. Amino acid sequence: CSVLTGEAYEQYF.

This clonotype was recorded many times. The genes are TRBV4-3 and TRBJ2-7; D remains ambiguous. The CDR3 is 15 residues long. CDR1 LGHNA and CDR2 YSLEER come from the germline V gene. Trimming shortened V by 0 bases and J by 2 bases, and 11 bases separated the two germline ends. The chain's CDR3 is CASSQDQLGTYEQYF. In DNA, the CDR3 is TGCGCCAGCAGCCAAGACCAGCTTGGAACCTACGAGCAGTACTTC.

This rearrangement joins TRBV4-3 to TRBJ2-2; 12 bases are a match to TRBD1. This CDR3 has 17 amino acids. The trim removed 3 bases at V and 2 bases at J, leaving 4 bases unmatched. Germline V gives CDR1 LGHNA, CDR2 YSLEER. The CDR3 DNA sequence: TGCGCCAGCAGCCAGGCGGGACAGGGGGCTAACACCGGGGAGCTGTTTTTT. It yields the protein CASSQAGQGANTGELFF.

This clonotype was seen only a few times. The chain combines TRBV12-3 or TRBV12-4 with TRBJ1-2; no clear D gene. The CDR3 has 13 amino acids. Trimming cost V 5 bases and J 12 bases, with 19 bases left between them. The CDR3 protein is CASSGELGSGNTF. The CDR3 bases are TGTGCCAGCAGTGGGGAACTAGGCTCTGGAAACACCTTC.

This clonotype was counted ten times or more. The V gene is TRBV7-9, the J gene TRBJ1-3; D call uncertain. CDR3 length: 13 residues. V shed 8 bases and J shed 0 bases, with 8 bases lying between them. Germline V gives CDR1 SEHNR, CDR2 FQNEAQ (reference sequence). The CDR3 coding sequence is TGTGCCAGCGCCGATGGCTCTGGAAACACCATATATTTT. The encoded protein is CASADGSGNTIYF.

In nucleotides, the CDR3 is TGTGCCAGCAGCGTGGGGACAGGGAACTACGAGCAGTACTTC. Translation gives CASSVGTGNYEQYF. This chain joins TRBV12-3 or TRBV12-4 and TRBJ2-7, with 9 positions matching TRBD1. Trimming at V came to 6 bases and at J to 3 bases, leaving 6 bases not matched to a gene. The CDR3 contains 14 residues.

The J gene is TRBJ2-5, the V gene TRBV29-1; 10 bases line up with TRBD2. Near its end, the DNA agrees better with TRBJ2-1, so the J call may be wrong. Germline CDR1 SQVTM, CDR2 ANQGSEA. The CDR3 totals 14 residues. The chain's CDR3 is CSVELTSGYNEQFF. The CDR3 DNA reads as TGCAGCGTTGAATTGACTAGCGGGTACAATGAGCAGTTCTTC.

This clonotype was seen ten or more times. This chain uses TRBV5-5 with TRBJ1-2, with D hard to call. The V end was cut by 1 base, the J end by 5 bases, with 6 bases between. Germline CDR1 reads SGHKS; CDR2 reads YYEKEE (reference sequence). The CDR3 consists of 12 residues. The CDR3 nucleotides read TGTGCCAGCAGCTTGCTGGCTTATGGCTACACCTTC. Its translation is CASSLLAYGYTF.

Comments on this clonotype: Lacking the conserved final phenylalanine or tryptophan, this CDR3 likely reflects a read error. The DNA is left out, because the CDR3 cannot be placed on it with certainty; the CDR3 is given as TCRdb lists it. The chain employs TRBV24-1 and TRBJ1-1; TRBD1 was called by the table and not checked on the DNA. Germline-derived CDR1 and CDR2 are KGHDR and SFDVKD. From its first to its last residue, the CDR3 has 8 amino acids. This CDR3 is CATSDPRQ.

The chain combines TRBV29-1 with TRBJ2-5, with 8 bases lining up with TRBD2. CDR1 and CDR2 from the germline V gene are SQVTM and ANQGSEA. There are 14 residues in the CDR3. This CDR3 reads CSARDLAGGQTQYF. The CDR3 DNA reads TGCAGTGCTAGAGATCTCGCGGGAGGTCAGACCCAGTACTTC. Drawing the rest from reference TRBV29-1 and TRBJ2-5, the complete variable domain is SAVISQKPSRDICQRGTSLTIQCQVDSQVTMMFWYRQQPGQSLTLIATANQGSEATYESGFVIDKFPISRPNLTFSTLTVSNMSPEDSSIYLCSARDLAGGQTQYFGPGTRLLVL.

There are many counts of this clonotype. This rearrangement joins TRBV7-8 to TRBJ1-6, with D maybe TRBD1 (5 bases). The V and J ends lost 1 base and 10 bases respectively, with 17 bases between them. CDR1 and CDR2 (germline): SGHVS, FQNEAQ. This CDR3 has 16 amino acids. CDR3 in DNA: TGTGCCAGCAGCTTAGGGGGGACGCCAGTAGGCTCACCCCTCCACTTT. Translation: CASSLGGTPVGSPLHF.

This chain links TRBV15 with TRBJ1-5, with D uncertain. V lost 1 base and J lost 7, with 14 bases in between. The CDR3 contains 15 residues. CDR1 and CDR2 (germline): LNHNV, YYDKDF (reference sequence). CDR3 DNA: TGTGCCACCAGCAGAGTGGCAGGCTCCGAGCAGCCCCAGCATTTT. Amino acids: CATSRVAGSEQPQHF.

This clonotype was counted a few times. The chain is built from TRBV6-5 and TRBJ1-1, with TRBD1 identical over 8 bases. The CDR3 contains 15 residues. Germline trimming cut 6 bases from V and 4 bases from J; bases unmatched to any gene: 10. Germline-derived CDR1 and CDR2 are MNHEY and SVGAGI. The CDR3 DNA reads TGTGCCAGCAGGCCCTGGACAGGGTCAGGCACTGAAGCTTTCTTT. Its protein is CASRPWTGSGTEAFF.

This clonotype was found a few times. This chain connects TRBV4-3 to TRBJ1-1; D not certain. V was pared by 4 bases and J by 5 bases, with 14 bases between. CDR1 is LGHNA, CDR2 YSLEER, per germline. The CDR3 is 14 amino acids. The CDR3 loop reads CASSLIPTGTEAFF. Written as DNA, the CDR3 is TGCGCCAGCAGCCTTATTCCGACTGGAACTGAAGCTTTCTTT.